This passage covers 27 T cell receptor beta chains from one sample sequenced in a study of blood T cell repertoires in COVID-19. This table comes from immunoSEQ multiplex PCR, and its TCRdb copy is limited to in-frame clones, with some not included. The table records a few hundred thousand clones, around 87% of them present only once. The sample consisted of peripheral blood. The receptors here all came from a woman aged 50 to 65 who had recovered from COVID-19.

CDR3 coding DNA: TGTGCCAGCAGTTTATGGAGGGAAAGAGCAGATACGCAGTATTTT. This codes for CASSLWRERADTQYF. The rearrangement joins TRBV27 to TRBJ2-3, with a weak D call TRBD2 (6 bases). The germline CDR1 and CDR2 sequences are MNHEY and SMNVEV (reference sequence). V was clipped by 1 base and J by 4 bases, with 12 bases between them. The CDR3 has 15 residues.

The rearrangement links TRBV11-3 to TRBJ2-1; 7 nucleotides line up with TRBD2. CDR1 is SGHNT and CDR2 is YENEEA in the germline V gene. This CDR3 is 15 amino acids long. V was clipped by 0 bases and J by 3 bases; unmatched bases: 2. The CDR3 bases are TGTGCCAGCAGCTTAGAGGCGGGAGTCTACAATGAGCAGTTCTTC. Translated, it gives CASSLEAGVYNEQFF.

This chain joins TRBV2 and TRBJ2-1; 9 bases line up with TRBD2. After removal of 5 bases from V and 8 bases from J, the junction contained 10 bases not matched to a gene. The germline V gene encodes CDR1 SNHLY and CDR2 FYNNEI. This CDR3 has 15 amino acids. The chain's CDR3 is CASSQTGTSLHEQFF. The CDR3 nucleotides are TGTGCCAGCAGTCAAACCGGGACTAGCCTCCATGAGCAGTTCTTC.

The rearrangement uses TRBV4-3 and TRBJ1-1, with D tentatively TRBD1 (5 bases). The CDR3 has 12 residues. Germline loops: CDR1 LGHNA, CDR2 YSLEER. Trimming shortened V by 3 bases and J by 6 bases, and 8 bases separated the two germline ends. The CDR3 here is CASSHRQSEAFF. The CDR3 bases are TGCGCCAGCAGCCACAGACAGTCTGAAGCTTTCTTT.

The chain is built from TRBV3-1 (or the pseudogene TRBV3-2) and TRBJ2-5, with D perhaps matching TRBD1 (7 bases). This CDR3 contains 14 residues. V dropped 3 bases and J dropped 5 bases, with 13 bases sitting between them. Germline-derived CDR1 and CDR2 are LGHDT and YNNKEL (reference sequence). CDR3 residues: CASSQIQGRETQYF. The CDR3 DNA is TGTGCCAGCAGCCAGATACAGGGGAGGGAGACCCAGTACTTC.

This sequence joins TRBV7-9 and TRBJ1-1, with TRBD1 as a possible D gene (5 bases). Looked up from germline, CDR1 is SEHNR and CDR2 is FQNEAQ (reference sequence). The CDR3 covers 13 residues. V was clipped by 8 bases and J by 3 bases, with 13 bases between them. The CDR3 spells CASGGGKDTEAFF. The CDR3 DNA follows: TGTGCCAGCGGGGGGGGTAAGGACACTGAAGCTTTCTTT.

This CDR3 is CASSPQGGGGYNEQFF. In DNA form, the CDR3 reads TGTGCCAGCAGCCCTCAAGGGGGGGGCGGTTACAATGAGCAGTTCTTC. The genes are TRBV6-4 and TRBJ2-1; D might be TRBD2 (7 bases). Looked up from germline, CDR1 is MRHNA and CDR2 is SNTAGT. Trimming stripped 6 bases from V and 4 bases from J, with 19 bases between. The CDR3 loop spans 16 amino acids.

The V and J genes are TRBV5-1 and TRBJ1-6, with TRBD1 identical over 8 bases. The CDR3 covers 17 residues. Germline V gives CDR1 SGHRS, CDR2 YFSETQ. The ends lost 4 bases at V and 8 bases at J; junction bases unmatched: 14. The CDR3, as DNA: TGCGCCAGCAGCCCATACCAAACGACAGGGGTGGATTCACCCCTCCACTTT. Translating it yields CASSPYQTTGVDSPLHF. Full variable domain (missing parts from reference TRBV5-1 and TRBJ1-6): KAGVTQTPRYLIKTRGQQVTLSCSPISGHRSVSWYQQTPGQGLQFLFEYFSETQRNKGNFPGRFSGRQFSNSRSEMNVSTLELGDSALYLCASSPYQTTGVDSPLHFGNGTRLTVT.

The chain carries TRBV28 and TRBJ2-2, with 8 nucleotides matching TRBD2. CDR3 size: 16 residues. Unmatched junction bases numbered 9, after V lost 3 bases and J lost 6 bases. Germline V CDR1 and CDR2: MDHEN, SYDVKM. CDR3 DNA: TGTGCCAGCAGTTTGGCCGGGAGCGGGAGAGCCGGGGAGCTGTTTTTT. Translating gives CASSLAGSGRAGELFF.

This chain uses TRBV25-1 with TRBJ2-7; 7 bases are shared with TRBD2. With 6 bases clipped from V and 2 bases from J, the junction kept 7 bases outside the gene matches. The CDR3 totals 14 residues. Germline CDR1 and CDR2: MGHDK and SYGVNS. This CDR3 is CASRSGERAYEQYF. CDR3 coding DNA: TGTGCCAGCAGAAGCGGGGAACGAGCCTACGAGCAGTACTTC.

The rearrangement joins TRBV27 to TRBJ2-1; D unclear. The CDR3 covers 12 residues. Germline values: CDR1 MNHEY, CDR2 SMNVEV (reference sequence). Trimming shortened V by 5 bases and J by 7 bases, and 9 bases separated the two germline ends. CDR3 region: CASSQLENEQFF. CDR3 bases: TGTGCCAGCAGTCAACTGGAGAATGAGCAGTTCTTC.

This chain uses TRBV7-3 with TRBJ2-3; D is possibly TRBD1 (5 bases). The CDR3 has 15 residues. With 3 bases removed from V and 1 base from J, the gap between germline ends came to 11 bases. The V gene's germline CDR1 is SGHTA and CDR2 FQGTGA. The CDR3 is CASSFGADRTDTQYF. The CDR3 DNA is TGTGCCAGCAGCTTTGGGGCGGATCGCACAGATACGCAGTATTTT.

This sequence joins TRBV25-1 and TRBJ2-7, with TRBD1 as a possible D gene (7 bases). V lost 4 bases, J lost 0 bases, and 13 bases lay in between. Germline assignment: CDR1 MGHDK and CDR2 SYGVNS. CDR3 length: 15 residues. This chain's CDR3 is CASSAPGGSSYEQYF. The CDR3, as DNA: TGTGCCAGCAGTGCTCCAGGGGGGAGCTCCTACGAGCAGTACTTC.

The chain uses TRBV19 and TRBJ2-1; the match to TRBD1 covers 9 bases. Trimming removed 8 bases from V and 1 base from J; junction bases left unmatched: 6. The V gene's germline CDR1 is LNHDA and CDR2 SQIVND (reference sequence). The CDR3 consists of 15 residues. The CDR3 DNA sequence: TGTGCCAGTCAAACAGGGGGCGGATCCTACAATGAGCAGTTCTTC. It encodes CASQTGGGSYNEQFF.

The gene calls are TRBV28 and TRBJ2-4, with TRBD2 matching over 10 bases. Germline trimming cut 2 bases from V and 7 bases from J; bases unmatched to any gene: 2. Germline V gives CDR1 MDHEN, CDR2 SYDVKM. This CDR3 contains 14 residues. The CDR3 DNA sequence: TGTGCCAGCAGTTTACTAGCGGGAGATAACATTCAGTACTTC. Amino acids: CASSLLAGDNIQYF.

In its sample, this clone was seen once. This sequence joins TRBV5-1 and TRBJ2-1; D perhaps matches TRBD1 (6 bases). Germline V lookup: CDR1 SGHRS, CDR2 YFSETQ. The germline V and J ends were trimmed by 4 bases and 0 bases, with 23 bases remaining between them. This CDR3 is built from 19 residues. This chain's CDR3 is CASSAMGHERGNSYNEQFF. The CDR3 DNA is TGCGCCAGCAGCGCGATGGGACACGAAAGAGGAAACTCCTACAATGAGCAGTTCTTC.

The rearrangement uses TRBV7-9 and TRBJ2-5, with a tentative D call TRBD1 (6 bases). Germline CDR1 SEHNR, CDR2 FQNEAQ (reference sequence). Trimming removed 1 base at V and 4 bases at J, with 13 bases between. The CDR3 is 15 amino acids. The CDR3 nucleotides read TGTGCCAGCAGCTTAGGCGACAGGAAGGCAGAGACCCAGTACTTC. Translation: CASSLGDRKAETQYF.

CDR3 DNA: TGTGCCACCGCCGCCCCGGCGCCAGGGAACGAGCAGTACTTC. The encoded protein is CATAAPAPGNEQYF. This rearrangement joins TRBV24-1 to TRBJ2-7; D may be TRBD1 (5 bases). This CDR3 comprises 14 residues. Trimming cost V 9 bases and J 5 bases, with 19 bases left between them. Germline CDR1 and CDR2: KGHDR and SFDVKD.

J is TRBJ2-2 and V is TRBV2, with D possibly matching TRBD1 (6 bases). Germline V gives CDR1 SNHLY, CDR2 FYNNEI. The ends were cut back, 0 bases at V and 0 bases at J, with 8 bases in the middle. CDR3 length: 16 amino acids. The CDR3 DNA is TGTGCCAGCAGTGAAGCGCAGGGGCCGAACACCGGGGAGCTGTTTTTT. Translating gives CASSEAQGPNTGELFF.

The chain uses TRBV4-3 and TRBJ2-2; D is unclear. The CDR3 length is 16 residues. Looked up from germline, CDR1 is LGHNA and CDR2 is YSLEER. V gave up 2 bases and J gave up 6 bases, with 16 bases separating them. The CDR3, as DNA: TGCGCCAGCAGCCAAAGAAGGCCCCCCCAGGCCGGGGAGCTGTTTTTT. This gives the protein CASSQRRPPQAGELFF.

V usage is TRBV5-4 and J usage is TRBJ2-1; 10 positions match TRBD2. The trim removed 0 bases at V and 4 bases at J, leaving 1 base unmatched. Germline CDR1 is SGHNT and CDR2 is YYREEE (reference sequence). The CDR3 runs to 15 residues. CDR3 loop: CASSLDSGRYNEQFF. CDR3 DNA sequence: TGTGCCAGCAGCTTGGATAGCGGGAGGTACAATGAGCAGTTCTTC.

This clone was observed once. V and J are TRBV9 and TRBJ1-3; TRBD1 is a possible D gene (5 bases). The CDR3 totals 19 residues. V lost 0 bases, J lost 0 bases, and 19 bases lay in between. The germline gives CDR1 SGDLS, CDR2 YYNGEE. CDR3 DNA sequence: TGTGCCAGCAGCGTAGCGGATGGAGGAGGGGCGTACTCTGGAAACACCATATATTTT. Translated, it gives CASSVADGGGAYSGNTIYF.

The sample holds one count of this clone. The chain is built from TRBV18 and TRBJ2-1; maybe TRBD2 (6 bases). The CDR3 runs 16 residues. Trimming removed 0 bases at V and 7 bases at J, with 16 bases between. Germline CDR1 and CDR2: KGHSH and LQKENI. In DNA, the CDR3 is TGTGCCAGCTCACCACCGGGAGGATTTAAGATGAATGAGCAGTTCTTC. It translates to CASSPPGGFKMNEQFF.

The gene calls are TRBV3-1 (or the pseudogene TRBV3-2) and TRBJ1-3, with 8 bases identical to TRBD1. The V segment lost 5 bases and the J segment 4 bases; nucleotides outside the gene matches: 10. Germline V lookup: CDR1 LGHDT, CDR2 YNNKEL (reference sequence). This CDR3 has 16 residues. CDR3: CASSDYDRGSGNTIYF. The CDR3 DNA reads TGTGCCAGCAGCGACTATGACAGGGGCTCCGGAAACACCATATATTTT.

V and J are TRBV7-2 and TRBJ2-3, with 7 bases that match TRBD1. The CDR3 contains 16 residues. Per the germline V gene, CDR1 is SGHTA and CDR2 is FQGNSA. V lost 2 bases to trimming and J lost 0 bases; unmatched junction nucleotides: 5. CDR3 region: CASSLFGQVSTDTQYF. Written as DNA, the CDR3 is TGTGCCAGCAGCTTATTTGGACAGGTTAGCACAGATACGCAGTATTTT. Using reference TRBV7-2 and TRBJ2-3 for the parts outside the CDR3, the full variable domain is GAGVSQSPSNKVTEKGKDVELRCDPISGHTALYWYRQSLGQGLEFLIYFQGNSAPDKSGLPSDRFSAERTGGSVSTLTIQRTQQEDSAVYLCASSLFGQVSTDTQYFGPGTRLTVL.

The DNA of the CDR3 is TGTGCCAGCAGTTCCCGGGACAGCCATCAGCCCCAGCATTTT. Translation: CASSSRDSHQPQHF. This rearrangement joins TRBV27 to TRBJ1-5; 7 bases match TRBD1. In germline, CDR1 is MNHEY, CDR2 SMNVEV (reference sequence). This CDR3 region has 14 residues. V dropped 4 bases and J dropped 5; count of bases not matched to a gene: 5.

The chain combines TRBV7-5 with TRBJ2-3; TRBD1 is taken as the D call from the table, unchecked against the DNA. TRBV7-5 is noted as a pseudogene. The CDR3 length is 15 residues. The CDR3 here is CARSLGIDGPDTQYF. The CDR3 region has the DNA TGTGCCAGAAGCTTAGGGATCGATGGGCCAGATACGCAGTATTTT.